The clone carrying this T cell receptor (beta chain) was detected ten times or more. Its specificity is not known. This sample was included in a study of liver allograft versus peripheral blood T cells. Looking at the study overall: The authors compared T cell receptor repertoires in transplanted livers with recipients' peripheral blood repertoires. Study-wide results and caveats: Liver allograft T cell receptor repertoires were reported to differ from peripheral blood repertoires.

The CDR3 consists of 15 residues. Germline trimming cut 4 bases from V and 2 bases from J; bases unmatched to any gene: 3. The germline CDR1 and CDR2 sequences are SGHNT and YYREEE (reference sequence). A single record per CDR3 protein comes from TCRdb applying MiXCR to the reads. Among about 8,000 distinct CDR3 sequences listed, around a sixth were seen once. The J gene is TRBJ1-4, the V gene TRBV5-4; 9 bases fit TRBD1. This TCR came from a human patient who had a liver transplant. Some T cells may have come from the graft donor. As DNA, the CDR3 is TGTGCCAGCAGCAGACAGGGGGTTACTAATGAAAAACTGTTTTTT. Translated, it gives CASSRQGVTNEKLFF.